The 2 T cell receptor beta chains below were found in one sample sequenced in a study of blood T cell repertoires in COVID-19. Produced via immunoSEQ multiplex PCR; TCRdb's table is partial and in-frame only. Of roughly 62,000 clones in the sample, about four fifths were seen once. Sequences were obtained from peripheral blood. The receptors were gathered from a human donor in a cohort sampled during active COVID-19.

The chain combines TRBV11-2 with TRBJ2-5, with 7 bases aligning to TRBD2. The CDR3 sequence is 12 residues long. J was trimmed by 2 bases and V by 10 bases; bases with no gene match: 4. In germline, CDR1 is SGHAT, CDR2 FQNNGV. In DNA form, the CDR3 reads TGTGCCACCTCGGGGGGTCAAGAGACCCAGTACTTC. As protein: CATSGGQETQYF.

V and J are TRBV11-2 and TRBJ2-7; the D is unclear. CDR1 is SGHAT and CDR2 is FQNNGV in the germline V gene. This CDR3 is 13 amino acids long. With 8 bases removed from V and 4 bases from J, the gap between germline ends came to 15 bases. This CDR3 reads CASSPPGLYEQYF. The CDR3 DNA follows: TGTGCCAGCTCCCCCCCCGGTTTGTACGAGCAGTACTTC.